The 18 T cell receptor beta chains listed next were all sequenced from one sample in a study of cytomegalovirus exposure and HLA in healthy donors. The table came from immunoSEQ multiplex PCR; TCRdb's copy has only in-frame clones and leaves some out. The table lists roughly 150,000 clones, less than 90% of them singletons. Sequencing was done on a sample of PBMCs. The receptors originated from a woman in her late teens or twenties in good health and CMV-seronegative.

The gene calls are TRBV30 and TRBJ2-2; no firm D call. The germline V gene encodes CDR1 GTSNPN and CDR2 SVGIG (reference sequence). Trimming stripped 1 base from V and 6 bases from J, with 9 bases between. The CDR3 is 13 residues long. CDR3: CAWSEDIAGELFF. Here the CDR3 DNA reads TGTGCCTGGAGTGAAGACATAGCCGGGGAGCTGTTTTTT.

V is TRBV5-1 and J is TRBJ2-1; a weak D match, TRBD2 (5 bases). CDR3 size: 11 residues. The germline gives CDR1 SGHRS, CDR2 YFSETQ. Trimming pared 4 bases from V and 15 bases from J, leaving 14 bases between. The CDR3 bases are TGCGCCAGCAGCCTCGAAAGGGAGATGTTCTTC. This encodes CASSLEREMFF.

V usage is TRBV6-1 and J usage is TRBJ2-7, with 8 bases identical to TRBD1. The junction had 1 base not matched to a gene; V was cut back by 3 bases and J by 0 bases. This CDR3 contains 14 residues. Germline CDR1 MNHNS, CDR2 SASEGT. CDR3 nucleotides: TGTGCCAGCAGTGACACAGGGGGCTCCTACGAGCAGTACTTC. This codes for CASSDTGGSYEQYF.

The chain joins TRBV4-2 to TRBJ2-2; 12 bases line up with TRBD2. CDR3 length: 17 amino acids. CDR1 and CDR2 (germline): LGHNA, YNFKEQ. Trimming at V came to 4 bases and at J to 0 bases, leaving 3 bases not matched to a gene. The CDR3 here is CASSPGLAGTNTGELFF. The CDR3 DNA follows: TGTGCCAGCAGCCCCGGACTAGCGGGGACGAACACCGGGGAGCTGTTTTTT.

DNA of the CDR3: TGCGCCAGCAGCCCTTGGACAGGTCAAAGGACCGGGGAGCTGTTTTTT. It yields the protein CASSPWTGQRTGELFF. The V gene is TRBV4-1, the J gene TRBJ2-2; 7 bases align to TRBD1. Unmatched junction bases numbered 10, after V lost 4 bases and J lost 5 bases. This CDR3 comprises 16 residues. Germline V gene data show CDR1 as MGHRA and CDR2 as YSYEKL.

The chain links TRBV9 to TRBJ1-2, with TRBD1 matching over 8 bases. The V gene's germline CDR1 is SGDLS and CDR2 YYNGEE. Germline trimming cut 4 bases from V and 4 bases from J; bases unmatched to any gene: 12. CDR3 length: 16 residues. The CDR3: CASSPHGQGASYGYTF. The CDR3 nucleotides read TGTGCCAGCAGCCCTCACGGGCAGGGGGCCTCCTATGGCTACACCTTC.

The chain couples TRBV11-3 to TRBJ2-2; tentative D call: TRBD1 (7 bases). The germline gives CDR1 SGHNT, CDR2 YENEEA. This CDR3 is 16 amino acids long. Trimming took 2 bases from V and 5 from J, leaving 15 bases between them. The CDR3 region has the DNA TGTGCCAGCAGCTTATCTTGGCAGGGGGGAACCGGGGAGCTGTTTTTT. Protein product: CASSLSWQGGTGELFF.

The V call is TRBV5-1, the J call TRBJ1-1; TRBD1 aligns across 9 bases. The trim removed 4 bases at V and 4 bases at J, leaving 2 bases unmatched. CDR1 and CDR2 (germline): SGHRS, YFSETQ. The CDR3 is made up of 13 amino acids. CDR3 protein: CASSPDRGTEAFF. The CDR3 bases are TGCGCCAGCAGCCCGGACAGGGGCACTGAAGCTTTCTTT.

The chain joins TRBV18 to TRBJ1-1, with 8 bases identical to TRBD1. The CDR3 runs to 17 residues. The trim removed 3 bases at V and 7 bases at J, leaving 16 bases unmatched. CDR1 is KGHSH, CDR2 LQKENI, per germline. CDR3 nucleotide sequence: TGTGCCAGCTCACCTTTTGATTTTGGTTCTGGGACAGGTGAAGCTTTCTTT. This codes for CASSPFDFGSGTGEAFF.

The chain employs TRBV5-6 and TRBJ2-7; no firm D call. Germline V lookup: CDR1 SGHDT, CDR2 YYEEEE. Trimming shortened V by 4 bases and J by 4 bases, and 12 bases separated the two germline ends. The CDR3 length is 13 residues. CDR3 amino acids: CASSPYSGYEQYF. The CDR3 DNA follows: TGTGCCAGCAGCCCTTATTCCGGGTACGAGCAGTACTTC. Supplemented by reference TRBV5-6 and TRBJ2-7, the full variable domain reads DAGVTQSPTHLIKTRGQQVTLRCSPKSGHDTVSWYQQALGQGPQFIFQYYEEEERQRGNFPDRFSGHQFPNYSSELNVNALLLGDSALYLCASSPYSGYEQYFGPGTRLTVT.

The rearrangement uses TRBV19 and TRBJ1-4, with D uncertain. V gave up 0 bases and J gave up 7 bases, with 12 bases separating them. Germline CDR1 is LNHDA and CDR2 is SQIVND (reference sequence). CDR3 size: 15 residues. DNA of the CDR3: TGTGCCAGTAGTATAGATTTCCCGGGTGGTGAAAAACTGTTTTTT. Translating gives CASSIDFPGGEKLFF.

This clone was detected a few times. The chain is built from TRBV6-1 and TRBJ1-4; 7 bases are a match to TRBD1. V dropped 10 bases and J dropped 8; count of bases not matched to a gene: 10. Germline assignment: CDR1 MNHNS and CDR2 SASEGT. The CDR3 totals 13 residues. CDR3 DNA sequence: TGTGCCACCCGGGACAGACGTGGGGAAAAACTGTTTTTT. It encodes CATRDRRGEKLFF.

The chain is built from TRBV4-1 and TRBJ1-1, with D hard to call. Germline-derived CDR1 and CDR2 are MGHRA and YSYEKL. V lost 2 bases to trimming and J lost 11 bases, with 24 bases between them. This CDR3 contains 16 residues. This CDR3 reads CASSQNYADYWLEAFF. The CDR3 DNA reads as TGCGCCAGCAGCCAAAATTACGCGGATTATTGGCTAGAGGCTTTCTTT.

This clone has only one observation. The rearrangement uses TRBV28 and TRBJ1-5; 9 bases fit TRBD1. V lost 7 bases to trimming and J lost 2 bases; unmatched junction nucleotides: 18. CDR3 length: 19 amino acids. Germline V gene data show CDR1 as MDHEN and CDR2 as SYDVKM. CDR3 loop: CASISLPGQGLNGNQPQHF. The CDR3 DNA is TGTGCCAGCATTTCACTCCCGGGACAGGGTCTCAATGGCAATCAGCCCCAGCATTTT.

The rearrangement links TRBV6-5 to TRBJ1-2; D not resolved. Trimming stripped 3 bases from V and 3 bases from J, with 8 bases between. CDR1 MNHEY and CDR2 SVGAGI come from the germline V gene. This CDR3 spans 13 amino acids. The chain's CDR3 is CASSYVADYGYTF. CDR3 nucleotide sequence: TGTGCCAGCAGTTATGTGGCTGACTATGGCTACACCTTC.

The rearrangement uses TRBV29-1 and TRBJ1-5; TRBD1 matches at 9 bases. V lost 6 bases, J lost 4 bases, and 4 bases stayed unmatched. The CDR3 is made up of 13 amino acids. Germline V lookup: CDR1 SQVTM, CDR2 ANQGSEA. CDR3 coding DNA: TGCAGCGTCACAGGGGGCCCAAATCAGCCCCAGCATTTT. This translates into CSVTGGPNQPQHF.

The chain is built from TRBV19 and TRBJ1-1, with D maybe TRBD1 (6 bases). Germline V gives CDR1 LNHDA, CDR2 SQIVND (reference sequence). This CDR3 is built from 12 residues. V lost 10 bases and J 1 base, leaving 10 bases between the germline ends. The CDR3 bases are TGTGCCACCCTCAGGGGGAACACTGAAGCTTTCTTT. Amino acid sequence: CATLRGNTEAFF.

This clone was seen a few times. This chain joins TRBV9 and TRBJ1-1; D uncertain. The V end lost 3 bases, the J end lost 0 bases, and 6 bases lay between the germline ends. Germline V gives CDR1 SGDLS, CDR2 YYNGEE. There are 13 residues in the CDR3. CDR3 DNA sequence: TGTGCCAGCAGCGGCTGGCTGAACACTGAAGCTTTCTTT. Encoded protein: CASSGWLNTEAFF.